The rows below give T cell receptor beta chains drawn from one sample of a study of cytomegalovirus exposure and HLA in healthy donors. Clones were read by immunoSEQ multiplex PCR, and TCRdb kept only the in-frame ones, dropping some. The sample includes some 120,000 clones, about four fifths of them seen just once. Sequences were obtained from PBMCs. Receptors originate from a man younger than 40 in good health and CMV-seropositive. CDR3s include the opening cysteine and the closing phenylalanine or tryptophan. The order of the fields is V gene, D gene, J gene, clone size, CDR3 DNA, CDR3 protein. The D gene is left open where the match is weak. The size entry is marked missing in some rows and otherwise reads once, few, many or a size class.

TRBV2,TRBD1,TRBJ1-1,NA,TGTGCCAGACAAGGACAGGGGCGGACTGAAGCTTTCTTT,CARQGQGRTEAFF
TRBV6-6,NA,TRBJ1-5,few,TGTGCCAGCAGCTTAGACCGTACGGGGGTAACCCAGCATTTT,CASSLDRTGVTQHF
TRBV11-2,TRBD2,TRBJ2-2,NA,TGTGCCAGCAGCTTCCGAGCGGGGGCCGACACCGGGGAGCTGTTTTTT,CASSFRAGADTGELFF
TRBV6-4,TRBD1,TRBJ2-3,NA,TGTGCCAGCAGCGCGGACAGGTGGTCAGATACGCAGTATTTT,CASSADRWSDTQYF
TRBV7-9,NA,TRBJ1-2,NA,TGTGCCAGCAGCTTTCAAGAGGGAGATGGCTACACCTTC,CASSFQEGDGYTF
TRBV12-5,TRBD2,TRBJ2-1,NA,TGTGCTAGTGGTTTGTGGCGAGGACTAGCGGGAGGGCGGTCCTACAATGAGCAGTTCTTC,CASGLWRGLAGGRSYNEQFF
TRBV30,NA,TRBJ1-5,NA,TGTGCCTGGAGCGCGAGGAGCAATCAGCCCCAGCATTTT,CAWSARSNQPQHF
TRBV5-6,TRBD2,TRBJ2-3,NA,TGTGCCAGCAGCTTGGTAGCGGGGGGGTCCACAGATACGCAGTATTTT,CASSLVAGGSTDTQYF
TRBV4-1,NA,TRBJ2-5,NA,TGCGCCAGCAGCCAATTCGTCGGTTACTTC,CASSQFVGYF
TRBV30,TRBD1,TRBJ1-1,NA,TGTGCCTGGGGTGGACAGGGGAACACTGAAGCTTTCTTT,CAWGGQGNTEAFF
TRBV18,NA,TRBJ1-6,few,TGTGCCAGCTCAGCGGGCGGGGACGATTCACCCCTCCACTTT,CASSAGGDDSPLHF
TRBV5-1,NA,TRBJ2-7,NA,TGCGCCAGCAGCTTGGGTGCAGGGGACTCCTACGAGCAGTACTTC,CASSLGAGDSYEQYF
TRBV25-1,NA,TRBJ1-1,NA,TGTGCCAGCAGCCACGTCGAGGGTTGGGGGGGAGGTCAAGCTTTCTTT,CASSHVEGWGGGQAFF
TRBV4-1,TRBD2,TRBJ2-1,few,TGCGCCAGCTCCGCGGGGGGGGTCAATGAGCAGTTCTTC,CASSAGGVNEQFF
TRBV6-1,TRBD1,TRBJ2-7,NA,TGTGCCAGCAGGCGACAGGGGGTGAGGTACGAGCAGTACTTC,CASRRQGVRYEQYF
TRBV5-4,NA,TRBJ1-1,once,TGTGCCAGCAGCTTGGGTGGGGGGATTGACACTGAAGCTTTCTTT,CASSLGGGIDTEAFF